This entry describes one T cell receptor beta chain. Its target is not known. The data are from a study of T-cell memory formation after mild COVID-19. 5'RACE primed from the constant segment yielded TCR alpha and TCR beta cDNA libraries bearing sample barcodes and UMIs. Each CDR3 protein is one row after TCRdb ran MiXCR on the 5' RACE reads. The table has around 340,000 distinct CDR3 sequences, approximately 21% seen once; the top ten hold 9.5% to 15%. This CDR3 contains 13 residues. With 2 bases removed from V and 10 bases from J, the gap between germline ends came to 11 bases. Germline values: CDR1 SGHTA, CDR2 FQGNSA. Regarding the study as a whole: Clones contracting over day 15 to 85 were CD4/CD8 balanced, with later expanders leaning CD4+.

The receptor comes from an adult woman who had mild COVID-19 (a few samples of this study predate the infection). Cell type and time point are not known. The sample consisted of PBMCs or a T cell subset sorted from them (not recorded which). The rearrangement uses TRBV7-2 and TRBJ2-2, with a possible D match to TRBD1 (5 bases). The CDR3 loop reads CASSLSRVEELFF. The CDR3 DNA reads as TGTGCCAGCAGCTTAAGCAGGGTCGAGGAGCTGTTTTTT.